The present T cell receptor (beta chain) was sequenced within a study of cytomegalovirus exposure and HLA in healthy donors. Overall study results and limits: An analysis was carried out later, and it reportedly showed fewer N-insertions in an Asian-associated ancestry cluster than the roughly 670-donor mean.

To note about this clone: Its antigen is not known.

The PCR ran on 60 Vbeta and 13 Jbeta primers. Generated by immunoSEQ multiplex PCR, the TCRdb table keeps only in-frame clones and is missing some. In the table there are under 200,000 clones, approximately 86% of which are singletons. The origin of this receptor is a boy younger than 10 in good health and CMV-seronegative. Source material: PBMCs.

The CDR3 region is CASSLSRDRPGDTQYF. In nucleotides, the CDR3 is TGTGCCAGCAGCTTGTCCCGGGACAGGCCCGGAGATACGCAGTATTTT. This chain connects TRBV7-3 to TRBJ2-3; 8 positions agree with TRBD1. The CDR3 spans 16 residues. CDR1 is SGHTA, CDR2 FQGTGA, per germline. V lost 3 bases to trimming and J lost 5 bases; unmatched junction nucleotides: 10.